The following is a T cell receptor beta chain sequence with its context. The data stem from a study of CD8+CD57+ T cells in acquired aplastic anemia. About the research overall: CD4+ cells from healthy donors averaged approximately 11 million reads.

CDR1 is MGHDK, CDR2 SYGVNS, per germline. V dropped 7 bases and J dropped 8; count of bases not matched to a gene: 6. This CDR3 comprises 14 residues. TCR beta VDJ and CDR3 profiling used genomic DNA as template. MiXCR was run by TCRdb on the reads, yielding one entry per CDR3 protein. Of about 68,000 distinct CDR3 sequences listed, approximately 50% are singletons. The TCR sequence derives from a human donor in good health, serving as a control. The rearrangement uses TRBV25-1 and TRBJ1-6; 9 nucleotides align to TRBD1. Material for sequencing was sorted CD4+, CD8+, or CD8+CD57+ T cells (not recorded which) from PBMCs. CDR3 DNA sequence: TGTGCCAGCACCCCGGGACAGGGTCATTCACCCCTCCACTTT. Its translation: CASTPGQGHSPLHF.